The present TCR beta chain was sequenced within a study of PD-L1 blockade in urothelial cancer. Overall study context: Most of the 29 patients were men who had bladder-origin urothelial cancer. Each blood sample yielded a median of 141,255 T cells. Study findings and constraints: A pretreatment blood TCR clonality that fell below the median predicted better progression-free and overall survival.

Only in-frame clones appear in the TCRdb table, and some are missing; sequencing was by immunoSEQ multiplex PCR. The sample lists about 130,000 clones, 86% occurring once. A remark on this clone: As yet, its antigen is unknown.

Time point denoted: peripheral blood 6 weeks after treatment start. Pretreatment and on-treatment blood mononuclear cell samples were taken, totaling between 1 and 8 time points per patient. The CDR3 is 15 amino acids. V was trimmed by 2 bases and J by 6 bases, leaving 16 bases between them. Germline V gene sequence: CDR1 SNHLY, CDR2 FYNNEI. This TCR was recovered from a man between 45 and 60 years old with urothelial cancer. This sequence joins TRBV2 and TRBJ1-2, with D perhaps matching TRBD1 (6 bases). Sequenced material: PBMCs, taken around atezolizumab (anti-PD-L1) treatment. CDR3 nucleotide sequence: TGTGCCAGCAGTGAAATTCGAGCGACAGGTGATGGCTACACCTTC. Encoded protein: CASSEIRATGDGYTF.